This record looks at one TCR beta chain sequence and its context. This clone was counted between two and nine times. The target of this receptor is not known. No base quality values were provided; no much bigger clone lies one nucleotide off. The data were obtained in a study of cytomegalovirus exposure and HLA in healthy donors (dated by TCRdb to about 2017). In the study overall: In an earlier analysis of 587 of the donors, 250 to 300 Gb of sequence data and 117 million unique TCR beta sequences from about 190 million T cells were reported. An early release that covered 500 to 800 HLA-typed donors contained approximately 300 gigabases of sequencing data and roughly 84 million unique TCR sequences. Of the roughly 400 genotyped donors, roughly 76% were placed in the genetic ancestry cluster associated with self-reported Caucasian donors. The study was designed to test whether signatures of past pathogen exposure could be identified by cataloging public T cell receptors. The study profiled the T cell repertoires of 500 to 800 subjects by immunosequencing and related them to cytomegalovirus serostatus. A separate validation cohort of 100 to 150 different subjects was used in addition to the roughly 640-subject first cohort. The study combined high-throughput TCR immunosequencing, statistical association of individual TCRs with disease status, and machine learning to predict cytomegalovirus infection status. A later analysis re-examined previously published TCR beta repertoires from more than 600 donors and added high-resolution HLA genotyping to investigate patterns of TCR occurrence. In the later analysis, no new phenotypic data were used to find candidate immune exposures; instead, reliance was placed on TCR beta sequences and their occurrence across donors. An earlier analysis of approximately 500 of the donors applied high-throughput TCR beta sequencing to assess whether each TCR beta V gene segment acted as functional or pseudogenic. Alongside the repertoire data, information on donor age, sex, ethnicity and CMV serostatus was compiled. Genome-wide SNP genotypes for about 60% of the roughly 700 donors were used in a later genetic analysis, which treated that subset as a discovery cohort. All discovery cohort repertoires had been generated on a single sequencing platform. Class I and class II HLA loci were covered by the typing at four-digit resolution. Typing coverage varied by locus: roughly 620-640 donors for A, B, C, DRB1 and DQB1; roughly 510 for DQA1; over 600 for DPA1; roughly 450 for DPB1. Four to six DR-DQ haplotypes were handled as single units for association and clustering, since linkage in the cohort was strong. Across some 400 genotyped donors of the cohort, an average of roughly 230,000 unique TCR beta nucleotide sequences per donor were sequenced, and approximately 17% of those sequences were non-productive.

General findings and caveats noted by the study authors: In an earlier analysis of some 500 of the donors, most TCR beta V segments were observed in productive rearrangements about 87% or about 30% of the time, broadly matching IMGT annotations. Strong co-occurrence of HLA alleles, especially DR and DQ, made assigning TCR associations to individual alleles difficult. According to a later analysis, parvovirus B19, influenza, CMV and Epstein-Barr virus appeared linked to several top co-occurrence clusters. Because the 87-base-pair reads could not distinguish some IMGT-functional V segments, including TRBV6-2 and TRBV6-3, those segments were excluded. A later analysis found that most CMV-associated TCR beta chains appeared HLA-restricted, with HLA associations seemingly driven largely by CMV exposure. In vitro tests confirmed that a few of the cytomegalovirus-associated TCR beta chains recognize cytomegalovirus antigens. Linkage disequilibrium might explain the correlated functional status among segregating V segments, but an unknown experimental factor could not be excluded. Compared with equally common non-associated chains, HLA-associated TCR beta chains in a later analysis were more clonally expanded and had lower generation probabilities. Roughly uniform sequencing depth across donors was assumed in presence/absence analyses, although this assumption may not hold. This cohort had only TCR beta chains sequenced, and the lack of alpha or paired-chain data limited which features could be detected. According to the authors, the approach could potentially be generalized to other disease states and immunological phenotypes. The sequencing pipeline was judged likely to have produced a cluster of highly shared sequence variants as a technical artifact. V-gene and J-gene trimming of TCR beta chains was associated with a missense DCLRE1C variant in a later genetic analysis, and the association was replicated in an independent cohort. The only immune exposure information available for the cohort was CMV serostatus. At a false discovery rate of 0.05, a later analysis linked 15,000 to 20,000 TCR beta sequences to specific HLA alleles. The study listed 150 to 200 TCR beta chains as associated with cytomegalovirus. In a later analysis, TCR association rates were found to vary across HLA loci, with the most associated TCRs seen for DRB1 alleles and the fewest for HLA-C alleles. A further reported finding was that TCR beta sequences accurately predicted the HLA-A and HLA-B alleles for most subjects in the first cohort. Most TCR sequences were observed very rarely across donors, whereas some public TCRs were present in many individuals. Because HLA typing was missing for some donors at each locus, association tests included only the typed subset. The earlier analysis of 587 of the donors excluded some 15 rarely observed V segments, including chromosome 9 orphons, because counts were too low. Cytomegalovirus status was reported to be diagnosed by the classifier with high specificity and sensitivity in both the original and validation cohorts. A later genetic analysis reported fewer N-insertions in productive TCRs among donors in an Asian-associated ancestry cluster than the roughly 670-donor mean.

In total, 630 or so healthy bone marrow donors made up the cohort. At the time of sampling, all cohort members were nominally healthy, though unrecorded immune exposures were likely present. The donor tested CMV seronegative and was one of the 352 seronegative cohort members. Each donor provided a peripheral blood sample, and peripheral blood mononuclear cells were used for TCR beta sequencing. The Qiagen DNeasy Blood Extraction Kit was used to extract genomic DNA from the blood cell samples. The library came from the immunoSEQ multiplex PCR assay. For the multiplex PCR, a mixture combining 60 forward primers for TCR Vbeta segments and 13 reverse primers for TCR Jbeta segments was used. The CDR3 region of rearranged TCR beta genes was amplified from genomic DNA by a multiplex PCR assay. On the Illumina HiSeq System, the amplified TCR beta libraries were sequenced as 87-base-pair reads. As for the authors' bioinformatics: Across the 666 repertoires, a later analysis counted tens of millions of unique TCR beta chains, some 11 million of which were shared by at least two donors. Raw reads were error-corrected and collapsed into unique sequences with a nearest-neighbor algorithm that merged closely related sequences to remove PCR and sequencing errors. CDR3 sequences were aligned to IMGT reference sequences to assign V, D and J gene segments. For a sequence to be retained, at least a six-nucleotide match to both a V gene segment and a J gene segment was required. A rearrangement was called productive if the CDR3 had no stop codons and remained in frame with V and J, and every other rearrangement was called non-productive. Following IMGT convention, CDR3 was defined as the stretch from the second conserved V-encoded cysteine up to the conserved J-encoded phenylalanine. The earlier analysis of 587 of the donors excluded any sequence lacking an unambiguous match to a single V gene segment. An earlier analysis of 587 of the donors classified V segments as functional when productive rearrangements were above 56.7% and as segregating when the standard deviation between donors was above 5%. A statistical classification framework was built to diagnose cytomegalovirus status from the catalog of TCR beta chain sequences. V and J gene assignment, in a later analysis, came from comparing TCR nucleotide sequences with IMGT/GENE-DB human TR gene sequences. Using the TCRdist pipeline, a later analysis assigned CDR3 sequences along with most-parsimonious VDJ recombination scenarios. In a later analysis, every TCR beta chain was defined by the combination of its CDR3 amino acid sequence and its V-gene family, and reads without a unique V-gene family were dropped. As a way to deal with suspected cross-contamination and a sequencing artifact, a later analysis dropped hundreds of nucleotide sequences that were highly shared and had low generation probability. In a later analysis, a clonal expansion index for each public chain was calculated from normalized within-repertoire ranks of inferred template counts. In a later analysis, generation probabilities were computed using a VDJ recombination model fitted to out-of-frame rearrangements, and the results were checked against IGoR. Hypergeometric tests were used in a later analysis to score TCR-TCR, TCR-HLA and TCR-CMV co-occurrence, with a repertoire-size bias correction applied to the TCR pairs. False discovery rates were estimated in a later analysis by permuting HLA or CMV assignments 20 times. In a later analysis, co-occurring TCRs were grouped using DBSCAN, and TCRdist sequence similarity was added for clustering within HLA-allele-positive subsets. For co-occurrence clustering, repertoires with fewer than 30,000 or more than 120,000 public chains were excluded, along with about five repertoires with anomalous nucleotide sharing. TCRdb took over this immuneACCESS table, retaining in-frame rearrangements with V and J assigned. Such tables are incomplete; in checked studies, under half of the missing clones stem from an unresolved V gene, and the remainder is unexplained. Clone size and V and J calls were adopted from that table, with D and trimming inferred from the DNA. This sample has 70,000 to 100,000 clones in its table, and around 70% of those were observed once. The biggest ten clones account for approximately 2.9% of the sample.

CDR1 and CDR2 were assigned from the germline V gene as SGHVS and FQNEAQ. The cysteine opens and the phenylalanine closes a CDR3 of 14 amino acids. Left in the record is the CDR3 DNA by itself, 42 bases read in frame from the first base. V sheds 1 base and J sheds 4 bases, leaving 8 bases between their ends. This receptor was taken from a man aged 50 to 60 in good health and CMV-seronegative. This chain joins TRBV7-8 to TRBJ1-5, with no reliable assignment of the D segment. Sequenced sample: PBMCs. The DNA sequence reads TGTGCCAGCAGCTTAGGGTCCAGGAATCAGCCCCAGCATTTT. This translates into CASSLGSRNQPQHF.